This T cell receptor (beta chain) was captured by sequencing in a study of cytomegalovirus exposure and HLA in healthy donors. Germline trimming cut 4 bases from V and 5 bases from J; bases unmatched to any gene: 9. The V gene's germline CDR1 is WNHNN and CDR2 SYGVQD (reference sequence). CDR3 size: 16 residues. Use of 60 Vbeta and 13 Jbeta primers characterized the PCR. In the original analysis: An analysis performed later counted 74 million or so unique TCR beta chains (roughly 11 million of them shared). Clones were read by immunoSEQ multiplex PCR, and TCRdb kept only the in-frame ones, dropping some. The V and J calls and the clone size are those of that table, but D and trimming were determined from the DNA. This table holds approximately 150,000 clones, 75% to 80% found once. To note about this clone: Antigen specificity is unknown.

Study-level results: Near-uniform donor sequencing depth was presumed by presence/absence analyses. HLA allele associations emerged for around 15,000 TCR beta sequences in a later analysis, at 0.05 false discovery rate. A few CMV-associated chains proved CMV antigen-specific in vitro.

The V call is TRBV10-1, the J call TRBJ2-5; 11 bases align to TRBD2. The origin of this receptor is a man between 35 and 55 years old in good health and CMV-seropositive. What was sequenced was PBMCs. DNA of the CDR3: TGCGCCAGCAGTGGGCTAGCGGGAGGTGGAGGGGAGACCCAGTACTTC. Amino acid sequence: CASSGLAGGGGETQYF.